One and the same sample provided the 16 T cell receptor beta chains below, sequenced in a study of patients and donors after allogeneic stem cell transplantation. TCRdb reprocessed the RT-PCR reads with MiXCR, giving one entry per CDR3 protein. The sample has approximately 160,000 distinct CDR3 sequences, approximately 28% seen once. Material for sequencing was blood, either unsorted or a sorted T cell fraction (not recorded which). The receptors come from a human donor who was either an allogeneic HSCT recipient or a stem cell or donor lymphocyte infusion donor (not recorded which). It is not recorded whose cells these are; they may come from a transplant donor.

The J gene is TRBJ2-3, the V gene TRBV19; no definite D call. Trimming removed 3 bases at V and 6 bases at J, with 7 bases between. This CDR3 has 12 residues. Per germline, CDR1 LNHDA and CDR2 SQIVND (reference sequence). This chain's CDR3 is CASSIQRDTQYF. CDR3 bases: TGTGCCAGTAGTATCCAACGGGATACGCAGTATTTT.

Many counts were recorded for this clonotype. V is TRBV5-1 and J is TRBJ2-5; D possibly corresponds to TRBD1 (6 bases). The length of the CDR3 is 14 residues. Trimming took off 0 bases at V and 4 bases at J, with 10 bases between the two ends. Germline-derived CDR1 and CDR2 are SGHRS and YFSETQ. The CDR3 region has the DNA TGCGCCAGCAGCTTGGGCAGGGGTCGAGAGACCCAGTACTTC. Amino acids: CASSLGRGRETQYF.

This clonotype has more than one count but fewer than ten. This chain links TRBV12-3 or TRBV12-4 with TRBJ1-6; TRBD1 agrees at 9 bases. This CDR3 spans 16 amino acids. V was clipped by 2 bases and J by 13 bases; unmatched bases: 12. CDR3 residues: CASSLSPGTGSPPLHF. The CDR3 coding sequence is TGTGCCAGCAGTTTAAGCCCCGGGACAGGGAGTCCCCCCCTCCACTTT.

The chain has TRBV20-1 and TRBJ1-5, with D possibly TRBD1 on 5 matching bases. The CDR3 covers 16 residues. Germline V gives CDR1 DFQATT, CDR2 SNEGSKA (reference sequence). V gave up 1 base and J gave up 0 bases, with 13 bases separating them. CDR3 in DNA: TGCAGTGCTAGAGGCTTGAGCAGGGTTAGCAATCAGCCCCAGCATTTT. Protein sequence: CSARGLSRVSNQPQHF.

The chain combines TRBV6-1 with TRBJ2-3, with TRBD1 identical over 9 bases. V lost 6 bases and J lost 4; bases outside the gene matches: 2. The CDR3 totals 13 residues. Germline values: CDR1 MNHNS, CDR2 SASEGT. DNA of the CDR3: TGTGCCAGCAGGCGACAGGGGGCAGATACGCAGTATTTT. This codes for CASRRQGADTQYF.

The chain links TRBV6-2 or TRBV6-3 to TRBJ2-3, with D possibly being TRBD1 or TRBD2 (5 bases each). The V gene's germline CDR1 is MNHEY and CDR2 SVGEGT. V was clipped by 10 bases and J by 10 bases, with 15 bases between them. The CDR3 is made up of 11 amino acids. The CDR3 nucleotides are TGTGCCACCGAGAATTGGGACGCGCAGTATTTT. Translated, it gives CATENWDAQYF.

This clonotype was detected only once. V usage is TRBV29-1 and J usage is TRBJ2-7; D is uncertain. The CDR3 consists of 12 residues. Germline CDR1 reads SQVTM; CDR2 reads ANQGSEA. V lost 3 bases, J lost 0 bases, and 6 bases lay in between. The CDR3 is CSVDYGSYEQYF. CDR3 nucleotides: TGCAGCGTTGATTACGGCTCCTACGAGCAGTACTTC.

The rearrangement uses TRBV6-2 or TRBV6-3 and TRBJ2-1, with D possibly TRBD1 on 6 matching bases. V was shortened by 5 bases and J by 7 bases, with 9 bases between the two germline ends. Germline-derived CDR1 and CDR2 are MNHEY and SVGEGT. This CDR3 comprises 12 residues. The DNA for the CDR3 is TGTGCCAGCAGTAATACAGGGAATGAGCAGTTCTTC. As protein: CASSNTGNEQFF.

The chain has TRBV11-2 and TRBJ1-6; no clear D. The CDR3 has 17 residues. Germline V CDR1 and CDR2: SGHAT, FQNNGV. Trimming stripped 1 base from V and 0 bases from J, with 10 bases between. The DNA of the CDR3 is TGTGCCAGCAGCTTAGCCCCACGGAGCTCCTATAATTCACCCCTCCACTTT. It specifies CASSLAPRSSYNSPLHF.

This clonotype was counted at least ten times. J is TRBJ1-2 and V is TRBV7-2, with a tentative D call TRBD1 (6 bases). Germline values: CDR1 SGHTA, CDR2 FQGNSA. The CDR3 contains 13 residues. V lost 6 bases and J 7 bases, leaving 15 bases between the germline ends. The CDR3 region has the DNA TGTGCCAGCAGACCAGGGGTTCCCGCTGGCTACACCTTC. Protein sequence: CASRPGVPAGYTF.

This clonotype has at least ten counts. The DNA of the CDR3 is TGTGCCAGCAGCTTCAGCTTTTCAGGGGTGGCTGAAGCTTTCTTT. This codes for CASSFSFSGVAEAFF. The J gene is TRBJ1-1, the V gene TRBV11-2, with D maybe TRBD1 (6 bases). V was cut by 3 bases and J by 6 bases, with 17 bases left in between. The CDR3 has 15 residues. The germline gives CDR1 SGHAT, CDR2 FQNNGV.

This chain joins TRBV6-1 and TRBJ1-4, with unresolved D. The germline gives CDR1 MNHNS, CDR2 SASEGT. Trimming stripped 2 bases from V and 0 bases from J, with 10 bases between. The CDR3 covers 16 residues. The CDR3 DNA reads as TGTGCCAGCAGTGAATTTAGTATCGCAACTAATGAAAAACTGTTTTTT. Its translation: CASSEFSIATNEKLFF.

This clonotype was counted ten times or more. J is TRBJ2-5 and V is TRBV4-3; D gene uncertain. Germline lookup yields CDR1 LGHNA and CDR2 YSLEER. CDR3 size: 12 residues. V gave up 1 base and J gave up 7 bases, with 7 bases separating them. DNA of the CDR3: TGCGCCAGCAGCCAAGGGCGAGGGACCCAGTACTTC. This translates into CASSQGRGTQYF.

This sequence joins TRBV10-3 and TRBJ2-7, with 7 bases that match TRBD2. Germline V gives CDR1 ENHRY, CDR2 SYGVKD. The ends lost 1 base at V and 7 bases at J; junction bases unmatched: 1. There are 12 residues in the CDR3. DNA of the CDR3: TGTGCCATCAGTGAGTGGGGGGGAGAGCAGTACTTC. Encoded protein: CAISEWGGEQYF.

The chain links TRBV2 to TRBJ1-5, with 10 bases identical to TRBD1. The junction had 6 bases not matched to a gene; V was cut back by 6 bases and J by 4 bases. This CDR3 has 15 amino acids. Germline V lookup: CDR1 SNHLY, CDR2 FYNNEI. The CDR3 sequence is CASSATGGRNQPQHF. The DNA of the CDR3 is TGTGCCAGCAGCGCGACAGGGGGCAGGAATCAGCCCCAGCATTTT. Drawing the rest from reference TRBV2 and TRBJ1-5, the complete variable domain is EPEVTQTPSHQVTQMGQEVILRCVPISNHLYFYWYRQILGQKVEFLVSFYNNEISEKSEIFDDQFSVERPDGSNFTLKIRSTKLEDSAMYFCASSATGGRNQPQHFGDGTRLSIL.

In its sample, this clonotype was seen a few times. This chain joins TRBV6-5 and TRBJ2-5; TRBD1 might be the D (6 bases). This CDR3 has 16 residues. Germline CDR1 is MNHEY and CDR2 is SVGAGI. V gave up 0 bases and J gave up 1 base, with 12 bases separating them. The CDR3 loop is CASSYSVDSSQETQYF. Written as DNA, the CDR3 is TGTGCCAGCAGTTACTCGGTGGACAGCAGCCAAGAGACCCAGTACTTC.